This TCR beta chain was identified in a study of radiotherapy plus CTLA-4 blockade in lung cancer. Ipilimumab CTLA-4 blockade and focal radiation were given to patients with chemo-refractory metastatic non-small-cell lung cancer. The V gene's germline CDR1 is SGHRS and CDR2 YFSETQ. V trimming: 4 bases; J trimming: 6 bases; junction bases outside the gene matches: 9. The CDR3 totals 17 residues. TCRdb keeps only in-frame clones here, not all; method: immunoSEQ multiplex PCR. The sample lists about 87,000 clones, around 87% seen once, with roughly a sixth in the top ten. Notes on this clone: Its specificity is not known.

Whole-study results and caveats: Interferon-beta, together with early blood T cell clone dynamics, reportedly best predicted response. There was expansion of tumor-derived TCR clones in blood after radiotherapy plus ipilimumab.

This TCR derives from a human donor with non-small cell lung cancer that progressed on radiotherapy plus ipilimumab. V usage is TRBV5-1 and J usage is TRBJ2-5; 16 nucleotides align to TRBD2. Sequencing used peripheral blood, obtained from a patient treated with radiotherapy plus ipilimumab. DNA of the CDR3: TGCGCCAGCAGCCCGGGGACTAGCGGGAGGGCCGGCCAGACCCAGTACTTC. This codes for CASSPGTSGRAGQTQYF. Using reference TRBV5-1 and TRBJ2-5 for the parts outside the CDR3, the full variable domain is KAGVTQTPRYLIKTRGQQVTLSCSPISGHRSVSWYQQTPGQGLQFLFEYFSETQRNKGNFPGRFSGRQFSNSRSEMNVSTLELGDSALYLCASSPGTSGRAGQTQYFGPGTRLLVL.